This TCR beta chain was identified during a study of beta chain features in type 1 diabetes. The CDR3 runs to 18 residues. Per germline, CDR1 MGHDK and CDR2 SYGVNS. It was via CD45RO/CCR7/CD25/CD127/CD95/CD27 that CD4+ naive, central memory, regulatory and stem cell-like memory cells were sorted. This clone was seen only a few times. The antigen is not known. The isolated RNA, all of it, was reverse transcribed, so expressed TCRB transcripts were what got sequenced. The assay was immunoSEQ multiplex PCR, and TCRdb's table has in-frame clones only and misses some. The sample holds 150,000 to 200,000 clones; over 7.5% are singletons and the top ten take 2% to 2.5%. Study-level findings and limits: Cells that show high TCR expression could be over-represented by cDNA sequencing.

The TCR sequence derives from a woman aged 18-29 years in good health. Sequencing input: central memory CD4+ T cells from blood. The V call is TRBV25-1, the J call TRBJ2-5, with 13 bases aligning to TRBD2. The DNA end lines up better with TRBJ2-7; the J call may be wrong. As DNA, the CDR3 is TGTGCCAGCAGTGCAGCCGGGACTAGCGGGATCTATCACTACGAGCAGTACTTC. This encodes CASSAAGTSGIYHYEQYF.